The clone carrying this T cell receptor beta chain has a count of ten or more. This sample is drawn from a study of T cells after yellow fever vaccination. TCRdb reanalysed the 5' RACE reads using MiXCR and keeps one entry per CDR3 protein. Altogether 12,000 to 15,000 distinct CDR3 sequences are present, roughly 7.2% being singletons, with the ten largest covering about 1.5%. Germline CDR1 and CDR2: SGHVS and FQNEAQ. There are 11 residues in the CDR3. V lost 6 bases and J lost 5, with 6 bases in between. This clonotype originated in a young man who received the YFV17D yellow fever vaccine. This specimen consisted of PBMCs, either bulk or a sorted T-cell subset (CD4+, CD8+, memory, or dextramer-sorted; not recorded which), obtained on the day of the yellow fever booster vaccination. The V call is TRBV7-8, the J call TRBJ2-3; D is undetermined. In nucleotides, the CDR3 is TGTGCCAGCAGTCAAGGAGATACGCAGTATTTT. This translates into CASSQGDTQYF.